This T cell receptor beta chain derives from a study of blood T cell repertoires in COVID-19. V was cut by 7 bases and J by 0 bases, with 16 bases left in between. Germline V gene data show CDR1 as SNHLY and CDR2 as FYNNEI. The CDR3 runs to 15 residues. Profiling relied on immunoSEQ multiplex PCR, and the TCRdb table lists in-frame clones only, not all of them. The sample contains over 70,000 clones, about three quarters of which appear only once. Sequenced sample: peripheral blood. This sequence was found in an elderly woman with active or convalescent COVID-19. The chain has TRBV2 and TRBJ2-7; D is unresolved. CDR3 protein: CASKPQATLSYEQYF. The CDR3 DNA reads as TGTGCCAGCAAACCCCAAGCGACTCTCTCCTACGAGCAGTACTTC.